This record looks at one T cell receptor beta chain sequence and its context. The library was built from 400 to 500 ng RNA with molecular barcoded adaptors for alpha/delta and beta/gamma chains. TCRdb reprocessed the reads via MiXCR and lists one record per CDR3 protein. Among fewer than 150,000 distinct CDR3 sequences listed, approximately 13% were seen once. This sample is part of a study of read filtering for tumor transcriptome and immune sequencing. Across the study: Mean patient age was roughly 72 years, range about 45 to 90; 16 to 20 male, 12 to 15 female. Per sample, TCR-region reads ranged about 4 to 11 million by IR-seq, roughly 85 to 1,400 by RNA-seq.

Trimming shortened V by 7 bases and J by 3 bases, and 18 bases separated the two germline ends. Germline V lookup: CDR1 SQVTM, CDR2 ANQGSEA. There are 14 residues in the CDR3. This sequence was found in a donor at least 40 years old with multiple myeloma. The sequenced sample was a population of CD138-negative cells sorted from bone marrow. The V call is TRBV29-1, the J call TRBJ1-1; D is perhaps TRBD1 (5 bases). The CDR3 is CSARSGQGHTEAFF. As DNA, the CDR3 is TGCAGCGCCAGGTCGGGTCAGGGCCACACTGAAGCTTTCTTT.